The 3 T cell receptor beta chains below come from one sample, sequenced in a study of T cell responses to AZD1222 COVID-19 vaccine (dated by TCRdb to about 2021). Libraries were made using the immunoSEQ multiplex PCR assay. TCRdb took over this immuneACCESS table, retaining in-frame rearrangements with V and J assigned. Such tables are incomplete; in checked studies, under half of the missing clones stem from an unresolved V gene, and the remainder is unexplained. The sample table holds about 160,000 clones, of which more than 75% were seen once. The ten largest account for 4.3% of the sample. The time point label for this specimen denotes: about 28 days (+/-7) after the second vaccine dose. The material was peripheral blood, obtained 28 days after the second AZD1222 dose. The receptors come from an adult who received the AZD1222 COVID-19 vaccine.

The chain couples TRBV11-2 to TRBJ1-5; D is unclear. The CDR3 contains 12 residues. CDR1 and CDR2 (germline): SGHAT, FQNNGV. V was trimmed by 5 bases and J by 3 bases, leaving 5 bases between them. This CDR3 reads CASSQINQPQHF. CDR3 DNA sequence: TGTGCCAGCAGCCAAATCAATCAGCCCCAGCATTTT.

This chain connects TRBV6-5 to TRBJ2-5, with a tentative D call TRBD2 (5 bases). V shed 0 bases and J shed 2 bases, with 13 bases lying between them. The CDR3 contains 16 residues. Germline V gene lookup returns CDR1 MNHEY and CDR2 SVGAGI. CDR3 in amino acids: CASSYSRRTIQETQYF. The CDR3 bases are TGTGCCAGCAGTTACTCTCGGAGGACCATACAAGAGACCCAGTACTTC.

Remarks on this clone: Other DNA sequences in this specimen translate into the identical CDR3. The rearrangement joins TRBV30 to TRBJ2-7; no reliable D call. Germline V gene sequence: CDR1 GTSNPN, CDR2 SVGIG (reference sequence). V dropped 3 bases and J dropped 1 base, with 4 bases sitting between them. The CDR3 is 11 amino acids. CDR3: CAWSRSYEQYF. CDR3 nucleotide sequence: TGTGCCTGGAGCCGATCCTACGAGCAGTACTTC.